This is a list of T cell receptor beta chains from one sample in a study of human T cells and chemical hapten exposure. TCRdb reprocessed the RACE reads via MiXCR and lists one record per CDR3 protein. The sample includes 85,000 to 100,000 distinct CDR3 sequences, roughly a tenth of them seen just once. This material consisted of whole blood, taken in connection with sensitization to the hapten diphenylcyclopropenone (DPC). These receptor sequences come from a woman in her sixties with alopecia areata. Some clones in this sample may be carry-over from other donors' samples. Each CDR3 is given with its conserved first and last residue. D genes are given only for firm matches. Clone size is stated in some rows and not others, as once, few, many or a class when expanded.

abundance: -
d_gene: TRBD2
v_gene: TRBV9
j_gene: TRBJ2-5
CDR3aa: CASSVAGGSVETQYF
CDR3nt: TGTGCCAGCAGCGTAGCGGGGGGTTCGGTGGAGACCCAGTACTTC

abundance: -
d_gene: -
v_gene: TRBV18
j_gene: TRBJ1-2
CDR3aa: CASSPAGANYGYTF
CDR3nt: TGTGCCAGCTCACCAGCAGGGGCTAACTATGGCTACACCTTC

abundance: -
d_gene: -
v_gene: TRBV20-1
j_gene: TRBJ1-5
CDR3aa: CSARDADRSRSNQPQHF
CDR3nt: TGCAGTGCTAGAGACGCGGATAGGTCTCGTAGCAATCAGCCCCAGCATTTT

abundance: few
d_gene: TRBD2
v_gene: TRBV15
j_gene: TRBJ2-3
CDR3aa: CATSRASGGRSTDTQYF
CDR3nt: TGTGCCACCAGCAGAGCTAGCGGGGGGCGTAGCACAGATACGCAGTATTTT

abundance: -
d_gene: TRBD2
v_gene: TRBV14
j_gene: TRBJ2-1
CDR3aa: CASSRQRGRSYNEQFF
CDR3nt: TGTGCCAGCAGCCGTCAGCGGGGCCGCTCCTACAATGAGCAGTTCTTC

abundance: many
d_gene: TRBD2
v_gene: TRBV29-1
j_gene: TRBJ2-3
CDR3aa: CSVEGGGTDTQYF
CDR3nt: TGCAGCGTTGAAGGGGGGGGGACAGATACGCAGTATTTT

abundance: few
d_gene: TRBD1
v_gene: TRBV2
j_gene: TRBJ1-1
CDR3aa: CASSIQGGNTEAFF
CDR3nt: TGTGCCAGCAGTATACAGGGGGGAAACACTGAAGCTTTCTTT

abundance: many
d_gene: TRBD1
v_gene: TRBV10-3
j_gene: TRBJ2-1
CDR3aa: CAIRDLGQGYNEQFF
CDR3nt: TGTGCCATCAGAGACCTGGGACAGGGGTACAATGAGCAGTTCTTC

abundance: many
d_gene: -
v_gene: TRBV7-9
j_gene: TRBJ2-1
CDR3aa: CASSPQRQAGSLNEQFF
CDR3nt: TGTGCCAGCAGCCCGCAGCGACAGGCGGGGTCTCTCAATGAGCAGTTCTTC

abundance: -
d_gene: -
v_gene: TRBV21-1
j_gene: TRBJ2-2
CDR3aa: CASSQVAGGAAVGELFF
CDR3nt: -

abundance: many
d_gene: -
v_gene: TRBV5-1
j_gene: TRBJ2-6
CDR3aa: CASSLDPVSGANVLTF
CDR3nt: TGCGCCAGCAGCTTGGATCCAGTCTCTGGGGCCAACGTCCTGACTTTC

abundance: many
d_gene: -
v_gene: TRBV4-1
j_gene: TRBJ2-1
CDR3aa: CASSQGMQGGSYNEQFF
CDR3nt: TGCGCCAGCAGCCAGGGTATGCAGGGGGGCTCCTACAATGAGCAGTTCTTC

abundance: many
d_gene: -
v_gene: TRBV6-1
j_gene: TRBJ2-6
CDR3aa: CANQGFLSGANVLTF
CDR3nt: TGTGCCAACCAGGGTTTTCTCTCTGGGGCCAACGTCCTGACTTTC

abundance: few
d_gene: -
v_gene: TRBV18
j_gene: TRBJ1-3
CDR3aa: CASSPGPGAGNTIYF
CDR3nt: TGTGCCAGCTCACCAGGGCCAGGGGCTGGAAACACCATATATTTT

abundance: few
d_gene: TRBD1
v_gene: TRBV6-5
j_gene: TRBJ1-4
CDR3aa: CASRTGTGPEKLFF
CDR3nt: TGTGCCAGCAGAACCGGGACAGGGCCGGAAAAACTGTTTTTT

abundance: few
d_gene: TRBD1
v_gene: TRBV18
j_gene: TRBJ1-2
CDR3aa: CASSPQGGTNYGYTF
CDR3nt: TGTGCCAGCTCACCACAAGGGGGCACGAACTATGGCTACACCTTC

abundance: few
d_gene: -
v_gene: TRBV9
j_gene: TRBJ2-2
CDR3aa: CASSGSDRLNTGELFF
CDR3nt: TGTGCCAGCAGCGGTAGTGACAGATTAAACACCGGGGAGCTGTTTTTT

abundance: -
d_gene: TRBD1
v_gene: TRBV24-1
j_gene: TRBJ2-2
CDR3aa: CATSETGANAGELFF
CDR3nt: TGTGCCACCAGTGAGACAGGGGCGAATGCCGGGGAGCTGTTTTTT

abundance: few
d_gene: -
v_gene: TRBV29-1
j_gene: TRBJ2-7
CDR3aa: CSVSGQRSLEQYF
CDR3nt: TGCAGCGTTAGCGGACAGCGTTCTCTCGAGCAGTACTTC

abundance: many
d_gene: -
v_gene: TRBV5-8
j_gene: TRBJ1-3
CDR3aa: CASSLQRNTIYF
CDR3nt: TGTGCCAGCAGCTTACAGCGAAACACCATATATTTT

abundance: -
d_gene: TRBD1
v_gene: TRBV11-2
j_gene: TRBJ2-5
CDR3aa: CASSLGQPTPQETQYF
CDR3nt: TGTGCCAGCAGCCTGGGACAGCCGACGCCCCAAGAGACCCAGTACTTC

abundance: few
d_gene: -
v_gene: TRBV6-1
j_gene: TRBJ2-3
CDR3aa: CASSDREGDTQYF
CDR3nt: TGTGCCAGCAGTGACAGGGAAGGAGATACGCAGTATTTT

abundance: many
d_gene: -
v_gene: TRBV7-2
j_gene: TRBJ1-5
CDR3aa: CASSRRKDQPQHF
CDR3nt: TGTGCCAGCAGTCGCAGGAAAGATCAGCCCCAGCATTTT

abundance: many
d_gene: TRBD1
v_gene: TRBV12-3/TRBV12-4
j_gene: TRBJ1-1
CDR3aa: CASSFEGAWVAFF
CDR3nt: TGTGCCAGCAGTTTTGAGGGGGCCTGGGTAGCTTTCTTT

abundance: many
d_gene: TRBD2
v_gene: TRBV20-1
j_gene: TRBJ2-7
CDR3aa: CSVSGGIYEQYF
CDR3nt: TGCAGTGTCAGCGGGGGAATCTACGAGCAGTACTTC

abundance: many
d_gene: -
v_gene: TRBV7-8
j_gene: TRBJ2-2
CDR3aa: CASSLASWGNHGELFF
CDR3nt: TGTGCCAGCAGCTTAGCGTCTTGGGGCAATCACGGGGAGCTGTTTTTT

abundance: many
d_gene: TRBD2
v_gene: TRBV12-3/TRBV12-4
j_gene: TRBJ2-1
CDR3aa: CASSLAGGTYNEQFF
CDR3nt: TGTGCCAGCAGTTTAGCGGGGGGGACCTACAATGAGCAGTTCTTC

abundance: many
d_gene: -
v_gene: TRBV2
j_gene: TRBJ1-2
CDR3aa: CASSQPGGLHYGYTF
CDR3nt: TGTGCCAGCAGCCAGCCCGGGGGGCTCCACTATGGCTACACCTTC

abundance: many
d_gene: -
v_gene: TRBV4-1
j_gene: TRBJ2-1
CDR3aa: CASSQDHPTWGNTYNEQFF
CDR3nt: TGCGCCAGCAGCCAAGATCACCCTACTTGGGGGAACACGTACAATGAGCAGTTCTTC

abundance: many
d_gene: -
v_gene: TRBV5-1
j_gene: TRBJ1-1
CDR3aa: CASSLSSDNTEAFF
CDR3nt: TGCGCCAGCAGCTTGTCCTCAGACAACACTGAAGCTTTCTTT

abundance: -
d_gene: TRBD2
v_gene: TRBV20-1
j_gene: TRBJ2-7
CDR3aa: CSARDGTSGEFSYEQYF
CDR3nt: TGCAGTGCTAGAGATGGGACTAGCGGGGAGTTCTCCTACGAGCAGTACTTC

abundance: few
d_gene: -
v_gene: TRBV30
j_gene: TRBJ2-1
CDR3aa: CAWSNYNEQFF
CDR3nt: TGTGCCTGGAGTAATTACAATGAGCAGTTCTTC

abundance: -
d_gene: TRBD1
v_gene: TRBV11-2
j_gene: TRBJ2-1
CDR3aa: CASNRDSNYNEQFF
CDR3nt: TGTGCCAGCAACCGGGACAGTAATTACAATGAGCAGTTCTTC

abundance: -
d_gene: -
v_gene: TRBV6-5
j_gene: TRBJ2-1
CDR3aa: CASSLREGTKQFF
CDR3nt: TGTGCCAGCAGCCTGAGGGAGGGGACAAAGCAGTTCTTC

abundance: many
d_gene: TRBD1
v_gene: TRBV12-5
j_gene: TRBJ1-1
CDR3aa: CASGLGDRTGTFF
CDR3nt: TGTGCTAGTGGTTTGGGGGACCGGACAGGGACTTTCTTT

abundance: many
d_gene: -
v_gene: TRBV6-2/TRBV6-3
j_gene: TRBJ2-1
CDR3aa: CASRGTSSSYNEQFF
CDR3nt: TGTGCCAGCAGAGGTACATCGAGCTCCTACAATGAGCAGTTCTTC

abundance: few
d_gene: -
v_gene: TRBV6-1
j_gene: TRBJ2-2
CDR3aa: CASSEALTAPNTGELFF
CDR3nt: TGTGCCAGCAGTGAAGCGCTCACAGCACCGAACACCGGGGAGCTGTTTTTT

abundance: many
d_gene: -
v_gene: TRBV6-5
j_gene: TRBJ2-4
CDR3aa: CASSYGGHSKNIQYF
CDR3nt: TGTGCCAGCAGTTACGGGGGGCATTCCAAAAACATTCAGTACTTC

abundance: many
d_gene: -
v_gene: TRBV5-6
j_gene: TRBJ1-2
CDR3aa: CASRIGAPEGYTF
CDR3nt: TGTGCCAGCAGAATCGGGGCTCCGGAGGGCTACACCTTC

abundance: -
d_gene: -
v_gene: TRBV4-1
j_gene: TRBJ2-7
CDR3aa: CASSQIDGSYEQYF
CDR3nt: TGCGCCAGCAGCCAAATTGATGGCTCCTACGAGCAGTACTTC

abundance: many
d_gene: -
v_gene: TRBV6-6
j_gene: TRBJ1-6
CDR3aa: CASSPGSSYNSPLHF
CDR3nt: TGTGCCAGCAGTCCGGGCAGCTCCTATAATTCACCCCTCCACTTT

abundance: few
d_gene: TRBD1
v_gene: TRBV20-1
j_gene: TRBJ2-7
CDR3aa: CSASRSGTGSYEQYF
CDR3nt: TGCAGTGCTAGTAGGTCAGGGACAGGTTCCTACGAGCAGTACTTC

abundance: -
d_gene: -
v_gene: TRBV6-5
j_gene: TRBJ2-7
CDR3aa: CASSYSEAYEQYF
CDR3nt: TGTGCCAGCAGTTACTCTGAGGCTTACGAGCAGTACTTC

abundance: -
d_gene: -
v_gene: TRBV4-2
j_gene: TRBJ2-5
CDR3aa: CASSQAAGAGRETQYF
CDR3nt: TGTGCCAGCAGCCAAGCGGCGGGGGCCGGCCGAGAGACCCAGTACTTC

abundance: many
d_gene: TRBD2
v_gene: TRBV5-1
j_gene: TRBJ2-7
CDR3aa: CASSLGIAGGTYEQYF
CDR3nt: TGCGCCAGCAGCTTGGGAATAGCGGGGGGAACCTACGAGCAGTACTTC

abundance: many
d_gene: -
v_gene: TRBV11-1
j_gene: TRBJ2-7
CDR3aa: CASSLNLYEQYF
CDR3nt: TGTGCCAGCAGCCTAAACCTGTACGAGCAGTACTTC

abundance: few
d_gene: -
v_gene: TRBV10-1
j_gene: TRBJ2-7
CDR3aa: CASSEGTDEQYF
CDR3nt: TGCGCCAGCAGTGAGGGAACAGACGAGCAGTACTTC

abundance: many
d_gene: -
v_gene: TRBV6-2/TRBV6-3
j_gene: TRBJ1-1
CDR3aa: CASSRNGPDTEAFF
CDR3nt: TGTGCCAGCAGTAGGAACGGCCCAGACACTGAAGCTTTCTTT

abundance: -
d_gene: -
v_gene: TRBV28
j_gene: TRBJ2-7
CDR3aa: CASSHGSSYEQYF
CDR3nt: TGTGCCAGCAGCCACGGTAGCTCCTACGAGCAGTACTTC

abundance: many
d_gene: -
v_gene: TRBV6-6
j_gene: TRBJ2-3
CDR3aa: CASSYQDPSTDTQYF
CDR3nt: TGTGCCAGCAGTTACCAGGACCCTAGCACAGATACGCAGTATTTT

abundance: many
d_gene: TRBD2
v_gene: TRBV5-1
j_gene: TRBJ2-3
CDR3aa: CASSFSGESTDTQYF
CDR3nt: TGCGCCAGCAGCTTTAGCGGGGAGAGCACAGATACGCAGTATTTT

abundance: many
d_gene: TRBD1
v_gene: TRBV4-1
j_gene: TRBJ1-2
CDR3aa: CASSQPTGHYGYTF
CDR3nt: TGCGCCAGCAGCCAACCGACAGGGCACTATGGCTACACCTTC

abundance: -
d_gene: -
v_gene: TRBV12-3/TRBV12-4
j_gene: TRBJ2-5
CDR3aa: CASSLSRRETQYF
CDR3nt: TGTGCCAGCAGTTTATCACGTCGAGAGACCCAGTACTTC